The clone carrying this T cell receptor (beta chain) was seen more than once but under ten times. Its cognate antigen is unknown. The germline gives CDR1 MNHEY, CDR2 SVGAGI. This CDR3 has 13 amino acids. V shed 6 bases and J 6 bases; nucleotides not matched to a gene: 8. TCRdb ran MiXCR on the RT-PCR reads and lists one entry per CDR3 protein. Among about 170,000 distinct CDR3 sequences listed, about 10% were seen once. This record comes from a study of response to subunit inactivated influenza vaccine. Broader study findings: New T cells are recruited in small numbers by each seasonal influenza vaccination, according to the authors' suggestion.

The clonotype originates from a man between 50 and 69 years old who received an inactivated influenza vaccine. The gene calls are TRBV6-5 and TRBJ2-7; 7 nucleotides line up with TRBD1. The source material was CD8+ T cells sorted from PBMCs, sampled roughly 24 months after vaccination. The CDR3 protein is CASSYRTGAEQYF. The CDR3 nucleotides read TGTGCCAGCAGCTACCGTACAGGGGCCGAGCAGTACTTC.